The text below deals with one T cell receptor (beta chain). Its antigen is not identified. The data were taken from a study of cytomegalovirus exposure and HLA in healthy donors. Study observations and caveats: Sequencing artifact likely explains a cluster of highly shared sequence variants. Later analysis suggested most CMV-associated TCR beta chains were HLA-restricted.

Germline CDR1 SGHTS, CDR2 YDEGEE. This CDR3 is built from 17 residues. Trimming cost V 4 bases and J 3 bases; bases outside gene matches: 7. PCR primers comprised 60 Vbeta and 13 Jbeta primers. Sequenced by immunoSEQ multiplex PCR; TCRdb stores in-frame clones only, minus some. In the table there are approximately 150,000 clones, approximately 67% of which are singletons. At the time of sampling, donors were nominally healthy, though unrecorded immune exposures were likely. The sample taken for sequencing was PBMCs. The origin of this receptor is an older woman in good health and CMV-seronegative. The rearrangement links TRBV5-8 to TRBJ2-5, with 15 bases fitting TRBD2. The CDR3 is CASSPGLAGGPKETQYF. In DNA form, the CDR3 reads TGTGCCAGCAGCCCCGGACTAGCGGGGGGGCCTAAAGAGACCCAGTACTTC.